The entry below describes one TCR beta chain. These data belong to a study of CD8+ T cells in alopecia areata. Study-level information: Patients took tofacitinib for 6 to 18 months, followed by 6 drug-free months.

Deletions cut 2 bases from V and 6 bases from J, with 11 bases between. The germline V gene encodes CDR1 MNHEY and CDR2 SMNVEV (reference sequence). The length of the CDR3 is 14 residues. Treatment in this sample: oral pan-JAK inhibitor, 5-10 mg twice daily. Sampling of alopecia areata patients yielded lesional scalp punch biopsies as well as peripheral blood. cDNA reverse transcribed from extracted RNA served as the sequencing template. The protocol was immunoSEQ multiplex PCR, while the TCRdb copy is restricted to in-frame clones and leaves out a portion. The sample consists of tens of thousands of clones, more than 90% of them appearing once.

The source is a human donor with alopecia areata. V usage is TRBV27 and J usage is TRBJ2-4; a possible D gene is TRBD2 (7 bases). Sequenced here: CD8+ T cells sorted from blood, sampled at week 24, from a patient treated with tofacitinib. CDR3 protein: CASSLGGAGNIQYF. In DNA, the CDR3 is TGTGCCAGCAGTTTAGGGGGGGCGGGAAACATTCAGTACTTC.